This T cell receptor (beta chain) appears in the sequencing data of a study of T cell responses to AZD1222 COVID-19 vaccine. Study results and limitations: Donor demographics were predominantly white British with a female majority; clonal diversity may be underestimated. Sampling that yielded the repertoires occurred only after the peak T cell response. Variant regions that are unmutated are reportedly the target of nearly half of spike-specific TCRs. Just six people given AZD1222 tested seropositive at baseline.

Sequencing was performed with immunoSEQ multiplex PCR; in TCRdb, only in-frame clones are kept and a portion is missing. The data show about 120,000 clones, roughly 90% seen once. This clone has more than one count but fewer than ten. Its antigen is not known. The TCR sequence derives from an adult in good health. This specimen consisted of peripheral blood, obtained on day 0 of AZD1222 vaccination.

CDR3 loop: CASSLAQGIFQETQYF. The CDR3 DNA reads TGCGCCAGCAGCTTGGCACAGGGCATATTCCAAGAGACCCAGTACTTC. This chain joins TRBV5-1 and TRBJ2-5, with D possibly TRBD1 on 6 matching bases. The CDR3 runs 16 residues. V was cut by 0 bases and J by 1 base, with 13 bases left in between. Germline CDR1 and CDR2: SGHRS and YFSETQ.